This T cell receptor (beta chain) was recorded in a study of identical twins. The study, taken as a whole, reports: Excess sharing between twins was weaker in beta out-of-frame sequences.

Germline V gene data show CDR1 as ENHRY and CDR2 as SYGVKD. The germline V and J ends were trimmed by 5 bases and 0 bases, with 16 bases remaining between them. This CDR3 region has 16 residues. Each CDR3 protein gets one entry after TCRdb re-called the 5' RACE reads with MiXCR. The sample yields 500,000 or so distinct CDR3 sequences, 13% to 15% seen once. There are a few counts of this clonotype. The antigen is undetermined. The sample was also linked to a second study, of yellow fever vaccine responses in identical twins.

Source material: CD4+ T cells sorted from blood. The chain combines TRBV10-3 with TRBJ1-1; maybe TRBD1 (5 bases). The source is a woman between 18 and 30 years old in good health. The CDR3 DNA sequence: TGTGCCATCAGTCAATCGGCAGGGAATGTGAACACTGAAGCTTTCTTT. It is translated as CAISQSAGNVNTEAFF.